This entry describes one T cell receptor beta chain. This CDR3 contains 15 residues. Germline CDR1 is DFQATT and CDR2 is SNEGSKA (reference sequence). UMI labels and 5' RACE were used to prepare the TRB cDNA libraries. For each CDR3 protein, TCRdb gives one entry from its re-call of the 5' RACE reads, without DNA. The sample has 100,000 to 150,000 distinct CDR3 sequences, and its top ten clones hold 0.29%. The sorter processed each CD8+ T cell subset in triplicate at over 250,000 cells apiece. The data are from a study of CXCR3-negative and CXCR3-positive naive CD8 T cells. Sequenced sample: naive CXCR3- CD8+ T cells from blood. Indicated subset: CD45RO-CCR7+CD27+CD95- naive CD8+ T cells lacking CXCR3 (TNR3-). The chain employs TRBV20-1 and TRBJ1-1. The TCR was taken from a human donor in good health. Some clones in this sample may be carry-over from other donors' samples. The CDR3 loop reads CSARDQATAGTEAFF.